These T cell receptor beta chains were read from a single sample in a study of CD4 T cells in relation to SARS-CoV-2 and coronaviruses. Profiling relied on immunoSEQ multiplex PCR, and the TCRdb table lists in-frame clones only, not all of them. The data hold roughly 11,000 clones, with about 79% observed a single time. These TCRs are of unknown antigen specificity. Material for sequencing was CD4+ T cells from PBMCs, cultured in vitro. The source of these receptors is a human donor in good health. The CDR3 runs from the conserved cysteine through the conserved F or W. Fields, in order: D gene, J gene, V gene, clone size, CDR3 protein, CDR3 DNA. The D gene is left open where the match is weak. The listing skips clone size in some rows; elsewhere it reads once, few, many or a size class.

- | TRBJ2-1 | TRBV19 | - | CASSPERGGRSYNEQFF | TGTGCCAGTAGTCCCGAGAGGGGCGGGCGTTCCTACAATGAGCAGTTCTTC
- | TRBJ2-2 | TRBV28 | - | CASSLPKSNTGELFF | TGTGCCAGCAGTTTACCAAAGTCGAACACCGGGGAGCTGTTTTTT
- | TRBJ1-1 | TRBV10-3 | - | CAIEGFGTEAFF | TGTGCCATCGAAGGGTTTGGCACTGAAGCTTTCTTT
TRBD1 | TRBJ1-1 | TRBV4-2 | - | CASSPPGQLGTEAFF | TGTGCCAGCAGCCCGCCGGGACAGCTAGGGACTGAAGCTTTCTTT
TRBD2 | TRBJ2-5 | TRBV3-1/TRBV3-2 | once | CASSQMTSGRETQYF | TGTGCCAGCAGCCAAATGACTAGCGGGCGGGAGACCCAGTACTTC
- | TRBJ2-6 | TRBV5-4 | - | CASRPRPAPDGANVLTF | TGTGCCAGCAGACCCCGCCCCGCACCTGATGGGGCCAACGTCCTGACTTTC
- | TRBJ1-5 | TRBV16 | - | CASSQFYSNQPQHF | TGTGCCAGCAGCCAGTTTTATAGCAATCAGCCCCAGCATTTT
TRBD2 | TRBJ2-1 | TRBV10-1 | few | CASRAPAGGPGFGSYNEQFF | TGCGCCAGCAGGGCACCAGCGGGAGGGCCTGGTTTTGGCTCCTACAATGAGCAGTTCTTC
- | TRBJ2-6 | TRBV5-4 | - | CATTNPSGANVLTF | TGTGCCACTACTAATCCCTCTGGGGCCAACGTCCTGACTTTC
- | TRBJ1-2 | TRBV7-9 | - | CASTPGAQTRLAF | TGTGCCAGCACCCCGGGGGCCCAAACCCGGCTCGCCTTC
- | TRBJ2-1 | TRBV29-1 | - | CSVQQYNEQFF | TGCAGCGTTCAGCAGTACAATGAGCAGTTCTTC
TRBD1 | TRBJ1-2 | TRBV5-4 | - | CASSYRGGYTF | TGTGCCAGCAGCTACAGGGGAGGCTACACCTTC
TRBD2 | TRBJ2-3 | TRBV6-2/TRBV6-3 | - | CASSQTSGRRDTQYF | TGTGCCAGCAGTCAAACTAGCGGGAGGAGAGATACGCAGTATTTT
- | TRBJ1-1 | TRBV6-6 | - | CASSYSGTNTEAFF | TGTGCCAGCAGTTACTCAGGGACGAACACTGAAGCTTTCTTT
TRBD1 | TRBJ1-4 | TRBV13 | - | CASSIDRVIYEKLFF | TGTGCCAGCAGCATCGACAGGGTGATATATGAAAAACTGTTTTTT
TRBD1 | TRBJ2-3 | TRBV2 | - | CASSEGAGGLGTDTQYF | TGTGCCAGCAGTGAAGGGGCAGGGGGCTTAGGCACAGATACGCAGTATTTT
- | TRBJ2-1 | TRBV6-1 | - | CASSDKTESYNEQFF | TGTGCCAGCAGTGATAAGACGGAGAGCTACAATGAGCAGTTCTTC
TRBD1 | TRBJ1-2 | TRBV9 | - | CASSHQPGQGATGVSGYTF | TGTGCCAGCAGCCATCAACCGGGACAGGGGGCCACGGGGGTGAGTGGCTACACCTTC
- | TRBJ2-5 | TRBV7-2 | - | CASSPHTRKGETQYF | TGTGCCAGCAGCCCCCATACTAGAAAAGGCGAGACCCAGTACTTC
TRBD2 | TRBJ2-3 | TRBV5-6 | - | CASSLRPGLAGADTQYF | TGTGCCAGCAGCCTGAGACCGGGACTAGCGGGAGCAGATACGCAGTATTTT
- | TRBJ1-3 | TRBV4-3 | - | CASSQGVIASGNTIYF | TGCGCCAGCAGCCAGGGCGTCATCGCCTCTGGAAACACCATATATTTT
TRBD1 | TRBJ2-1 | TRBV9 | - | CASSRTGTGYYNEQFF | TGTGCCAGCAGCAGAACCGGGACAGGCTACTACAATGAGCAGTTCTTC
TRBD1 | TRBJ2-7 | TRBV4-2 | - | CASSQAATGEGGEQYF | TGTGCCAGCAGCCAAGCCGCGACAGGGGAAGGTGGCGAGCAGTACTTC
- | TRBJ2-6 | TRBV6-1 | - | CASSEGPSAGANVLTF | TGTGCCAGCAGTGAAGGCCCTAGTGCTGGGGCCAACGTCCTGACTTTC
- | TRBJ2-7 | TRBV4-3 | - | CASSQDHTSRREQYF | TGCGCCAGCAGCCAAGATCACACTAGCCGTCGGGAGCAGTACTTC
TRBD1 | TRBJ2-7 | TRBV9 | - | CASSVAGGQGIYEQYF | TGTGCCAGCAGCGTAGCTGGGGGACAGGGGATCTACGAGCAGTACTTC
- | TRBJ2-5 | TRBV12-3/TRBV12-4 | - | CASGIETQYF | TGTGCCAGCGGGATAGAGACCCAGTACTTC
- | TRBJ2-3 | TRBV24-1 | - | CATSDHVPDTQYF | TGTGCCACCAGTGACCACGTTCCAGATACGCAGTATTTT
TRBD2 | TRBJ2-7 | TRBV5-1 | - | CASSLGLAGGVGYEQYF | TGCGCCAGCAGCTTAGGACTAGCGGGAGGTGTTGGCTACGAGCAGTACTTC
- | TRBJ2-5 | TRBV5-1 | - | CASSRRTAAKEETQYF | TGCGCCAGCAGCCGCCGGACGGCGGCCAAAGAAGAGACCCAGTACTTC
TRBD1 | TRBJ2-5 | TRBV7-9 | once | CASSLPGQWQETQYF | TGTGCCAGCAGCTTGCCGGGACAGTGGCAAGAGACCCAGTACTTC
- | TRBJ1-1 | TRBV20-1 | once | CSARVSEAFF | TGCAGTGCTAGAGTCTCTGAAGCTTTCTTT
- | TRBJ1-1 | TRBV4-3 | - | CASSQADRSLGGAFF | TGCGCCAGCAGCCAAGCCGACAGATCCCTGGGGGGAGCTTTCTTT
- | TRBJ1-2 | TRBV6-1 | - | CASSQNYGYTF | TGTGCCAGCAGTCAGAACTATGGCTACACCTTC
- | TRBJ1-3 | TRBV28 | - | CASSGVGDIGNTIYF | TGTGCCAGCAGTGGAGTGGGGGACATTGGAAACACCATATATTTT
- | TRBJ1-1 | TRBV4-3 | - | CASSAYTAGPNTEAFF | TGCGCCAGCAGCGCATATACCGCAGGACCCAACACTGAAGCTTTCTTT
- | TRBJ2-2 | TRBV7-9 | - | CASVPGQTNTGELFF | TGTGCCAGCGTCCCGGGACAAACGAACACCGGGGAGCTGTTTTTT
TRBD1 | TRBJ2-7 | TRBV6-6 | - | CASSYQGERQYF | TGTGCCAGCAGTTATCAGGGGGAACGGCAGTACTTC
- | TRBJ2-2 | TRBV7-2 | - | CASRPLGAGPGELFF | TGTGCCAGCAGGCCACTCGGGGCGGGGCCCGGGGAGCTGTTTTTT
TRBD2 | TRBJ2-2 | TRBV5-1 | - | CASSFSGRGTGELFF | TGCGCCAGCAGCTTTAGCGGGAGAGGGACCGGGGAGCTGTTTTTT
- | TRBJ2-1 | TRBV7-9 | - | CASREEYSLSYNEQFF | TGTGCCAGCAGGGAGGAATATTCACTCTCCTACAATGAGCAGTTCTTC
- | TRBJ2-7 | TRBV18 | once | CASSPPQGGGSYEQYF | TGTGCCAGCTCCCCACCGCAGGGAGGGGGCAGCTACGAGCAGTACTTC
TRBD1 | TRBJ1-5 | TRBV18 | - | CASSPEPRDRFSNQPQHF | TGTGCCAGCTCACCAGAGCCCCGGGACAGATTTAGCAATCAGCCCCAGCATTTT
TRBD1 | TRBJ2-7 | TRBV10-3 | few | CAISPGTGSYEQYF | TGTGCCATCAGCCCCGGGACAGGATCCTACGAGCAGTACTTC
TRBD1 | TRBJ1-2 | TRBV4-3 | - | CASSQGSRTGFGYTF | TGCGCCAGCAGCCAGGGATCGCGGACAGGGTTTGGCTACACCTTC
TRBD1 | TRBJ2-1 | TRBV7-2 | once | CASSLSQGVRNEQFF | TGTGCCAGCAGCTTGAGTCAGGGGGTGCGCAATGAGCAGTTCTTC
- | TRBJ2-7 | TRBV6-6 | - | CASRAGQRSSYEQYF | TGTGCCAGCAGGGCCGGACAGAGGAGCTCCTACGAGCAGTACTTC
- | TRBJ1-1 | TRBV6-6 | few | CASSYPTQSEAFF | TGTGCCAGCAGTTACCCGACACAGTCAGAAGCTTTCTTT
- | TRBJ1-2 | TRBV10-3 | few | CAISESQTIGYTF | TGTGCCATCAGTGAGTCCCAGACTATTGGCTACACCTTC
- | TRBJ1-1 | TRBV5-1 | once | CASSLTTNTEAFF | TGCGCCAGCAGCTTGACAACGAACACTGAAGCTTTCTTT
TRBD1 | TRBJ2-7 | TRBV19 | - | CASSMDGPQGAGSKQYF | TGTGCCAGTAGTATGGATGGGCCCCAGGGGGCCGGGAGTAAGCAGTACTTC
- | TRBJ2-1 | TRBV5-1 | - | CASTPGVRYNEQFF | TGCGCCAGCACTCCCGGGGTCCGTTACAATGAGCAGTTCTTC
TRBD1 | TRBJ2-7 | TRBV13 | - | CASSFDREPFREQYF | TGTGCCAGCAGCTTTGACAGGGAGCCGTTTCGCGAGCAGTACTTC